This record covers a single T cell receptor beta chain. The sample comes from a study of tumor-infiltrating lymphocytes in oesophageal squamous cell carcinoma. Per germline, CDR1 MNHEY and CDR2 SMNVEV (reference sequence). Trimming stripped 7 bases from V and 14 bases from J, with 25 bases between. The CDR3 spans 14 residues. MiXCR was run by TCRdb on the PCR reads, yielding one entry per CDR3 protein. The sample lists some 25,000 distinct CDR3 sequences, more than 35% occurring once. The sequence was collected from a male donor with esophageal squamous cell carcinoma. This rearrangement joins TRBV27 to TRBJ2-3; D is perhaps TRBD2 (5 bases). Material for sequencing was esophageal tumor tissue. This chain's CDR3 is CASNNGPNTGELYF. The DNA of the CDR3 is TGTGCCAGCAATAACGGACCGAACACCGGGGAGCTGTATTTT.